Included here is one TCR beta chain sequence, with context. The antigen it recognizes is unknown. No quality values exist for individual bases; no much larger clone is one base distant. The data were obtained in a study of blood T cell repertoires in COVID-19 (dated by TCRdb to the early 2020s). With regard to the full study: Samples covering the acute and convalescent phases of COVID-19 were provided by collaborators in the United States, Italy and Spain. The dataset comprised deeply sampled blood TCRbeta repertoires from subjects exposed to, actively infected with, or recovered from COVID-19. Where available, HLA class I and class II types were taken from metadata supplied by the sample provider and were not determined by assay-based typing. The material from the prospective study consisted of cDNA or gDNA derived from T cells, B-cell-depleted T cells, or PBMCs. A freely available public database, intended as a resource for researchers studying the immune response to SARS-CoV-2, is where the repertoires were released. Samples came from the ongoing ImmuneRACE study (first 160 participants) plus 1,254 subjects from 6 global collaborators. Sample metadata almost always included a de-identified subject ID, COVID-19 status, age in years and sex. Overall study results and their limits: The quantity of clinical and demographic metadata differed by source and by participant and was supplied without curation.

Collaborating institutions collected whole blood in K2EDTA tubes following their own protocols. For TCRbeta analysis, collaborator samples were shipped as frozen whole blood, as isolated PBMCs, or as DNA extracted from either sample type. Trimming removed 5 bases from V and 7 bases from J; the gene matches leave 5 bases unexplained. Measured from the cysteine to the phenylalanine, the CDR3 is 13 residues long. The sequence is cut down to CDR3 DNA, 39 bases in frame from base 1. CDR1 SGHNT and CDR2 YENEEA are derived from the germline V gene. TCRbeta CDR3 regions were amplified from genomic DNA by means of the immunoSEQ Assay, a bias-controlled multiplex PCR. On the authors' methods: The number of nucleated cells in each sample was estimated from the amplification of reference gene primers within the assay. To quantify the absolute abundance of each unique TCRbeta CDR3 rearrangement, sequence reads were collapsed and filtered. For each sample, productive Simpson clonality was calculated by taking the square root of Simpson's diversity index across productive rearrangements. Drawn from immuneACCESS, this table holds only the in-frame rearrangements with V and J called that TCRdb kept. Clones are partly lost; checked studies trace under half to an unresolved V gene and leave the rest unexplained. V and J calls and clone size are given by that table; D and trimming were obtained from the DNA. For this sample there are approximately 100,000 clones; approximately 89% appear just once. The ten largest clones add up to approximately 10% of the sample.

Recombination connected TRBV11-3 to TRBJ2-7; 10 bases in the middle match TRBD1. Sequencing was carried out using peripheral blood. This receptor was identified in a woman in her 30s with acute or convalescent COVID-19. The sequenced DNA: TGTGCCAGCAGCCCGGGACAGGGGTATGAGCAGTACTTC. This sequence encodes CASSPGQGYEQYF.